What follows describes a single TCR beta chain. Study processing details: Amplification of reference gene primers was used by the study to estimate nucleated cell counts. Libraries were prepared by immunoSEQ multiplex PCR; TCRdb keeps only in-frame clonotypes and omits some of them. V and J calls and clone size follow that table, whereas D and trimming were derived from the DNA. The sample has several thousand clones; roughly 88% are singletons. This entry is derived from a study of blood T cell repertoires in COVID-19. CDR1 and CDR2 from the germline V gene are SQVTM and ANQGSEA. The CDR3 has 12 residues. V was clipped by 6 bases and J by 2 bases, with 11 bases between them.

The sequence derives from a human donor with active COVID-19. The donor label of this sample is uncertain. V usage is TRBV29-1 and J usage is TRBJ2-7; D not resolved. Input material: peripheral blood. The CDR3 coding sequence is TGCAGCGTCGCCGACGGAGCCTACGAGCAGTACTTC. Amino acids: CSVADGAYEQYF.